Listed here is a single T cell receptor (beta chain). The data derive from a study of blood T cells in healthy people across ages. Sample-barcoded 5' priming and a J-beta primer mix drove a second PCR of roughly 7 to 11 cycles. TCRdb used MiXCR to reprocess the 5' RACE reads, holding one entry per CDR3 protein. The sample lists roughly 1,500,000 distinct CDR3 sequences, roughly a third seen once, with about 10% in the top ten. The CDR3 contains 17 residues. In germline, CDR1 is LGHNA, CDR2 YNFKEQ. The V gene end was trimmed by 2 bases and the J gene end by 5 bases; junction bases not matched to a gene: 9.

The sample was blood. The genes are TRBV4-2 and TRBJ2-1; TRBD2 agrees at 10 bases. This TCR was recovered from a woman in her 30s in good health. CDR3 in DNA: TGTGCCAGCAGCCAATGGAGCGGGAGGGCTACAGACAATGAGCAGTTCTTC. This sequence encodes CASSQWSGRATDNEQFF.